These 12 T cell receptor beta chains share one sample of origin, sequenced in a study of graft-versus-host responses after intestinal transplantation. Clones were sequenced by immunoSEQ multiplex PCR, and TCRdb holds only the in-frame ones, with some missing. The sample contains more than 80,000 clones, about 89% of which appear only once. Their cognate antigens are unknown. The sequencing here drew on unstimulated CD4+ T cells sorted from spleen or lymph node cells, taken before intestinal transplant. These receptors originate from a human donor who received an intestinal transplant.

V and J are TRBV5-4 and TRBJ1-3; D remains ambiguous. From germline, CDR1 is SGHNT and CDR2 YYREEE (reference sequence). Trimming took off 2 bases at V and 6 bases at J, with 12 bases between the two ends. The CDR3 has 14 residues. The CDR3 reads CASSFYTRSNTIYF. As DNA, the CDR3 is TGTGCCAGCAGCTTTTATACACGATCAAACACCATATATTTT.

In DNA form, the CDR3 reads TGTGCCAGCAGTGAATCCCCAGGGGGCAGTGGCTACACCTTC. This encodes CASSESPGGSGYTF. This chain joins TRBV6-1 and TRBJ1-2; 8 bases are a match to TRBD1. Unmatched junction bases numbered 6, after V lost 2 bases and J lost 7 bases. The CDR3 runs 14 residues. From germline, CDR1 is MNHNS and CDR2 SASEGT.

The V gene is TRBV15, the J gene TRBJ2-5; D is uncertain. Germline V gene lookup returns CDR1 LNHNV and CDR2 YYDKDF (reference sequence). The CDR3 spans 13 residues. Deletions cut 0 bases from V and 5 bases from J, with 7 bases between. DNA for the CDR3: TGTGCCACCAGCAGAGATCCCAGGGAGACCCAGTACTTC. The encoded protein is CATSRDPRETQYF.

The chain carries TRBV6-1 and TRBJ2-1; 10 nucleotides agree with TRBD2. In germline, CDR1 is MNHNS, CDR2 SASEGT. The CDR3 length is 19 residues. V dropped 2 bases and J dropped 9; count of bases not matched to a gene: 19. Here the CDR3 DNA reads TGTGCCAGCAGTGAATATGGTTGGGGCCTAGCGGGAGATGGGAGTGAGCAGTTCTTC. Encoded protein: CASSEYGWGLAGDGSEQFF.

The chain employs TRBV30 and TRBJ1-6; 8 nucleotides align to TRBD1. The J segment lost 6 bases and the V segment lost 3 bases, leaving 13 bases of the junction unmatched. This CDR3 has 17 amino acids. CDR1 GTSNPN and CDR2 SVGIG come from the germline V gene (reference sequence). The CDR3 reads CAWRGRQGIGRNSPLHF. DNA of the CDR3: TGTGCCTGGAGAGGGAGACAGGGGATCGGACGTAATTCACCCCTCCACTTT.

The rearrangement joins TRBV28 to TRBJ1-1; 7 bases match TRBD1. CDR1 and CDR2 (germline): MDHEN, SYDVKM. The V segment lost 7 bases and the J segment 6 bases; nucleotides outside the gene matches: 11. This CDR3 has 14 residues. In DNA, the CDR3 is TGTGCCAGCAAAGGAGGGGGCAGGAATGCTGAAGCTTTCTTT. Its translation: CASKGGGRNAEAFF.

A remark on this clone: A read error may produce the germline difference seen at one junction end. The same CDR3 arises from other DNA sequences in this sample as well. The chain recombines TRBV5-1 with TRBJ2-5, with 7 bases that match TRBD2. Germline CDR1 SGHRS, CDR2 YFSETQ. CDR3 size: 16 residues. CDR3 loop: CASSLMDGGRAETQYF. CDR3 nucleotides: TGCGCCAGCAGCTTGATGGATGGGGGGAGGGCGGAGACTCAGTACTTC.

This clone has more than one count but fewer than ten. Written as DNA, the CDR3 is TGTGCCAGCAGCGTAGATGGGCGGGGGAACACCATATATTTT. Protein sequence: CASSVDGRGNTIYF. V and J are TRBV9 and TRBJ1-3, with D perhaps TRBD1 (5 bases). Trimming took off 0 bases at V and 7 bases at J, with 11 bases between the two ends. The CDR3 is made up of 14 amino acids. Germline assignment: CDR1 SGDLS and CDR2 YYNGEE. The full variable domain, its missing parts supplied by reference TRBV9 and TRBJ1-3, is DSGVTQTPKHLITATGQRVTLRCSPRSGDLSVYWYQQSLDQGLQFLIQYYNGEERAKGNILERFSAQQFPDLHSELNLSSLELGDSALYFCASSVDGRGNTIYFGEGSWLTVV.

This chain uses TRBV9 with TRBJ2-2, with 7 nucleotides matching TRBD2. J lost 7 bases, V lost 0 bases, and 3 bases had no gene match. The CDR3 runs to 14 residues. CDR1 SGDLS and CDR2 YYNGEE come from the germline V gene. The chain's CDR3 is CASSVGGGVGELFF. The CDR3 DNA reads TGTGCCAGCAGCGTAGGGGGGGGAGTCGGGGAGCTGTTTTTT.

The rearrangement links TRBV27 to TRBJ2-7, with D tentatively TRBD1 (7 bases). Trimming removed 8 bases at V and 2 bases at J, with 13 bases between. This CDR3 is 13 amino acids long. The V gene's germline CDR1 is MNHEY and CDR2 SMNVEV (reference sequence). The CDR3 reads CASRAGGTYEQYF. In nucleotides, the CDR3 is TGTGCCAGCCGGGCAGGGGGGACCTACGAGCAGTACTTC.

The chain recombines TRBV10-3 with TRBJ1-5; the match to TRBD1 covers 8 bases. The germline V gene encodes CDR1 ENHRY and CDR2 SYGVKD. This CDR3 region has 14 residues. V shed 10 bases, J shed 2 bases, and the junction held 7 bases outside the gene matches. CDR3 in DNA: TGTGCCACTCAGGGGGCGCGCGGCAATCAGCCCCAGCATTTT. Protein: CATQGARGNQPQHF.

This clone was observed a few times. CDR3 in DNA: TGTGCCTGGAGCGGGACAGGGCCCACCGGGGAGCTGTTTTTT. Its translation is CAWSGTGPTGELFF. The chain is built from TRBV30 and TRBJ2-2; 9 bases fit TRBD1. This CDR3 is 14 amino acids long. Germline CDR1 reads GTSNPN; CDR2 reads SVGIG (reference sequence). With 3 bases clipped from V and 4 bases from J, the junction kept 3 bases outside the gene matches. Based on the CDR3 plus reference TRBV30 and TRBJ2-2, the full variable domain is SQTIHQWPATLVQPVGSPLSLECTVEGTSNPNLYWYRQAAGRGLQLLFYSVGIGQISSEVPQNLSASRPQDRQFILSSKKLLLSDSGFYLCAWSGTGPTGELFFGEGSRLTVL.